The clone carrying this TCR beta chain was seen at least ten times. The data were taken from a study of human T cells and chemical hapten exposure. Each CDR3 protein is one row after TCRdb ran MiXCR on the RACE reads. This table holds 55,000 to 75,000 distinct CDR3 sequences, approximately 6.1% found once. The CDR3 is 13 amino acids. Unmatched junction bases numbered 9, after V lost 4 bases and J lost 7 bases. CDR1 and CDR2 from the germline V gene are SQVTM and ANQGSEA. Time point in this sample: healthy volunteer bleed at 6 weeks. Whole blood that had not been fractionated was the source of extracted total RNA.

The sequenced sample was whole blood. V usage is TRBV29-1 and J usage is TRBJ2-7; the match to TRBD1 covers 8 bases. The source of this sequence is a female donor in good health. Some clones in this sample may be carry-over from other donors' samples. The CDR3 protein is CSVVVDRAREQYF. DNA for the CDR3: TGCAGCGTTGTGGTGGACAGGGCGCGGGAGCAGTACTTC.